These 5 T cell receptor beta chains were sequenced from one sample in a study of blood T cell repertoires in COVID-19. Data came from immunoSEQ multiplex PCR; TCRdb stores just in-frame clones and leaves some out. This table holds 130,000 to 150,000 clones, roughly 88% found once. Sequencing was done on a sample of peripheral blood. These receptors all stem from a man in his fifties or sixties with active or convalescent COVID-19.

The CDR3 protein is CASSLGWQGAYQETQYF. The CDR3 nucleotides are TGCGCCAGCAGCTTGGGGTGGCAGGGGGCCTACCAAGAGACCCAGTACTTC. J is TRBJ2-5 and V is TRBV5-1; 8 bases line up with TRBD1. This CDR3 has 17 residues. Per the germline V gene, CDR1 is SGHRS and CDR2 is YFSETQ. V was pared by 0 bases and J by 0 bases, with 7 bases of the junction left unmatched. The whole variable domain, remainder taken from reference TRBV5-1 and TRBJ2-5, is KAGVTQTPRYLIKTRGQQVTLSCSPISGHRSVSWYQQTPGQGLQFLFEYFSETQRNKGNFPGRFSGRQFSNSRSEMNVSTLELGDSALYLCASSLGWQGAYQETQYFGPGTRLLVL.

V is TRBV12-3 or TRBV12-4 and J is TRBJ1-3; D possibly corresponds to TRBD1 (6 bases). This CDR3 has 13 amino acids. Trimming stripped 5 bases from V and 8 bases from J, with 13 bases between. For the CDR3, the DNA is TGTGCCAGCAGTGGGGGCCATTTAGACACCATATATTTT. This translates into CASSGGHLDTIYF.

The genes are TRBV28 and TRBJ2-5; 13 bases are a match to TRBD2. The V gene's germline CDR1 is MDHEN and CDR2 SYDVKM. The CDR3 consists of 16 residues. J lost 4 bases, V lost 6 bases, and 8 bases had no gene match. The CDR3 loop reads CASRSGTSGVRETQYF. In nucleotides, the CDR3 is TGTGCCAGCAGAAGCGGGACTAGCGGGGTCAGAGAGACCCAGTACTTC.

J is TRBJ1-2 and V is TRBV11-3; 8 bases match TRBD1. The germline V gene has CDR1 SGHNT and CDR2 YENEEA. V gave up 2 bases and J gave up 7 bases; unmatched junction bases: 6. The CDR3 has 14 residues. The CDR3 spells CASSLTGGAFGYTF. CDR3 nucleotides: TGTGCCAGCAGCTTAACAGGGGGTGCGTTTGGCTACACCTTC.

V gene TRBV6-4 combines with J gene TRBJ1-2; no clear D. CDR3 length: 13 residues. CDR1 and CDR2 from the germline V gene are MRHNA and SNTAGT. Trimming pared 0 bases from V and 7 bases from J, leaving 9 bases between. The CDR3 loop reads CASSDSSVAGYTF. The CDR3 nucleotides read TGTGCCAGCAGTGACTCTTCGGTCGCTGGCTACACCTTC.